This T cell receptor (beta chain) was retrieved from a study of blood T cell repertoires in COVID-19. Study information: Samples representing acute and convalescent COVID-19 were sourced from the United States, Italy and Spain. PBMCs, B-cell-depleted T cells, or T cells provided the cDNA or gDNA that made up the material.

Per germline, CDR1 SQVTM and CDR2 ANQGSEA. After removal of 5 bases from V and 5 bases from J, the junction contained 9 bases not matched to a gene. This CDR3 has 15 amino acids. Profiled with immunoSEQ multiplex PCR; TCRdb holds only in-frame clones, not every one. In the table there are more than 100,000 clones, approximately 87% of which are singletons. This sequence was found in a man aged 65-85 years with active COVID-19. The sequencing sample was made of peripheral blood. This chain connects TRBV29-1 to TRBJ2-2; 9 bases are shared with TRBD1. The chain's CDR3 is CSVRLGTGSTGELFF. CDR3 DNA sequence: TGCAGCGTTCGCCTGGGGACAGGGTCGACCGGGGAGCTGTTTTTT.